Listed below are T cell receptor beta chains from one sample, sequenced in a study of tumor-infiltrating lymphocytes in localized non-small cell lung cancer. Data came from immunoSEQ multiplex PCR; TCRdb stores just in-frame clones and leaves some out. Of 15,000 to 20,000 clones listed, around 81% were seen once; the top ten hold around 10%. Specimen: uninvolved lung tissue not adjacent to the tumor. These receptor sequences come from a human donor with non-small cell lung cancer. Both conserved end residues are part of each CDR3. The D gene is left open where the match is weak. Size values are once, few and many counts, or a class for expanded clones, and some rows have none.

D: -; V: TRBV19; size: -; J: TRBJ1-2; DNA: TGTGCCAGTAGTTCGAGTGGATCATTAGGGGATGGCTACACCTTC; CDR3: CASSSSGSLGDGYTF
D: TRBD1; V: TRBV29-1; size: -; J: TRBJ1-2; DNA: TGCAGCGCCAAGGACAGGGTGGGGGGCGGCTACACCTTC; CDR3: CSAKDRVGGGYTF
D: -; V: TRBV11-2; size: -; J: TRBJ2-2; DNA: TGTGCCAGCAGCCCTTCTAGCGCATCTTACACCGGGGAGCTGTTTTTT; CDR3: CASSPSSASYTGELFF
D: TRBD1; V: TRBV9; size: -; J: TRBJ1-5; DNA: TGTGCCAGCAGCGTAGAGGGGGCGCGGGGTCAGCCCCAGCATTTT; CDR3: CASSVEGARGQPQHF
D: -; V: TRBV2; size: -; J: TRBJ2-5; DNA: TGTGCCAGCAGTGAGACAGGTCTTGGGACCCAGTACTTC; CDR3: CASSETGLGTQYF
D: -; V: TRBV9; size: few; J: TRBJ1-1; DNA: TGTGCCAGCAGCGTGCGGGGCGAGGACACTGAAGCTTTCTTT; CDR3: CASSVRGEDTEAFF
D: -; V: TRBV28; size: few; J: TRBJ1-2; DNA: TGTGCCAGCAGATTGCAAGCGGGAGGCTACACCTTC; CDR3: CASRLQAGGYTF
D: TRBD1; V: TRBV5-1; size: -; J: TRBJ2-2; DNA: TGCGCCAGCAGCTTGGGACAGGGGGCCAGCGGGGAGCTGTTTTTT; CDR3: CASSLGQGASGELFF
D: TRBD2; V: TRBV2; size: -; J: TRBJ2-1; DNA: TGTGCCAGCCACTCCTTAGCGGGAGGGGATGAGCAGTTCTTC; CDR3: CASHSLAGGDEQFF
D: TRBD2; V: TRBV7-2; size: -; J: TRBJ2-1; DNA: TGTGCCAGCAGCTTAGTAGCTAGCGGGACGGGAGGTGAGCAGTTCTTC; CDR3: CASSLVASGTGGEQFF
D: TRBD2; V: TRBV2; size: -; J: TRBJ2-7; DNA: TGTGCCAGCAGTTTAGCGGGAGGCGTCTACGAGCAGTACTTC; CDR3: CASSLAGGVYEQYF
D: -; V: TRBV10-1; size: few; J: TRBJ1-1; DNA: TGCGCCAGCAGTGAAGGACGGGGCACTGAAGCTTTCTTT; CDR3: CASSEGRGTEAFF
D: -; V: TRBV5-4; size: -; J: TRBJ2-2; DNA: TGTGCCAGCAGCTTGGGGGTAGGGGCGAACACCGGGGAGCTGTTTTTT; CDR3: CASSLGVGANTGELFF
D: -; V: TRBV27; size: -; J: TRBJ2-7; DNA: TGTGCCAGCAGTTTGTTGCCCCCTGACAGTTCCTACGAGCAGTACTTC; CDR3: CASSLLPPDSSYEQYF
D: TRBD2; V: TRBV2; size: -; J: TRBJ2-1; DNA: TGTGCCGGATTCAACACCGGGACTAGCGGGTTTGACTCCTACAATGAGCAGTTCTTC; CDR3: CAGFNTGTSGFDSYNEQFF
D: -; V: TRBV9; size: -; J: TRBJ2-7; DNA: TGTGCCAGCAGCGTAGAGTCTAGTTTTGACGAGCAGTACTTC; CDR3: CASSVESSFDEQYF
D: -; V: TRBV9; size: -; J: TRBJ1-4; DNA: TGTGCCAGCAGCGTAGATCTGGGAGGAGGAGAAAAACTGTTTTTT; CDR3: CASSVDLGGGEKLFF
D: -; V: TRBV10-3; size: -; J: TRBJ1-4; DNA: TGTGCCATCAGTGAAGGGCCAACTAATGAAAAACTGTTTTTT; CDR3: CAISEGPTNEKLFF
D: -; V: TRBV19; size: -; J: TRBJ1-5; DNA: TGTGCCAGTAGTACCCAACCGACGGCCCCCCAGCATTTT; CDR3: CASSTQPTAPQHF
D: -; V: TRBV25-1; size: -; J: TRBJ2-5; DNA: TGTGCCAGCAGTGATAGCCCGGTAGAGACCCAGTACTTC; CDR3: CASSDSPVETQYF
D: -; V: TRBV5-5; size: -; J: TRBJ1-1; DNA: TGTGCCAGCAGCTTGGAAACTGAAGCTTTCTTT; CDR3: CASSLETEAFF
D: TRBD1; V: TRBV5-1; size: -; J: TRBJ2-7; DNA: TGCGCCAGCAGCCCCAGGACAGGGGCCATATCCTACGAGCAGTACTTC; CDR3: CASSPRTGAISYEQYF
D: TRBD2; V: TRBV6-5; size: -; J: TRBJ2-1; DNA: TGTGCCAGCAGTTACGGGACTAGCGGGAGCGATGAGCAGTTCTTC; CDR3: CASSYGTSGSDEQFF
D: -; V: TRBV5-1; size: once; J: TRBJ2-1; DNA: TGCGCCAGCAGCTCCCAGGGACCGTTAAATGAGCAGTTCTTC; CDR3: CASSSQGPLNEQFF